The 28 T cell receptor beta chains below were found in one sample sequenced in a study of OX40 agonist ivuxolimab in advanced cancers. Clones were sequenced by immunoSEQ multiplex PCR, and TCRdb holds only the in-frame ones, with some missing. The sample lists 50,000 to 55,000 clones, around 87% seen once, with about 1.7% in the top ten. Sequences were derived from CD4+ or CD8+ T cells sorted from blood, sampled in a trial of the OX40 agonist ivuxolimab. The receptors were gathered from an adult with an advanced solid tumor such as melanoma, head and neck, liver or kidney cancer.

The V gene is TRBV7-9, the J gene TRBJ2-3, with 10 bases aligning to TRBD2. The CDR3 consists of 16 residues. The V segment lost 5 bases and the J segment 2 bases; nucleotides outside the gene matches: 7. Germline V gives CDR1 SEHNR, CDR2 FQNEAQ (reference sequence). The CDR3 sequence: CASSPPLAGITDTQYF. In nucleotides, the CDR3 is TGTGCCAGCAGCCCCCCACTAGCGGGGATCACAGATACGCAGTATTTT.

The chain employs TRBV6-4 and TRBJ2-1, with a possible D match to TRBD1 (6 bases). CDR1 MRHNA and CDR2 SNTAGT come from the germline V gene. V shed 7 bases and J shed 0 bases, with 10 bases lying between them. The CDR3 consists of 14 residues. Here the CDR3 reads CASKADSSYNEQFF. The CDR3 DNA is TGTGCCAGCAAAGCGGACAGCTCCTACAATGAGCAGTTCTTC.

This sequence joins TRBV19 and TRBJ2-2; the D is unclear. The germline V and J ends were trimmed by 5 bases and 0 bases, with 7 bases remaining between them. Germline V gives CDR1 LNHDA, CDR2 SQIVND (reference sequence). CDR3 length: 14 residues. The CDR3 is CASSLPANTGELFF. DNA for the CDR3: TGTGCCAGTAGTCTCCCTGCGAACACCGGGGAGCTGTTTTTT. Looking up the rest from reference TRBV19 and TRBJ2-2 gives the full variable domain: DGGITQSPKYLFRKEGQNVTLSCEQNLNHDAMYWYRQDPGQGLRLIYYSQIVNDFQKGDIAEGYSVSREKKESFPLTVTSAQKNPTAFYLCASSLPANTGELFFGEGSRLTVL.

This clone appeared once. The chain carries TRBV4-3 and TRBJ1-3; D remains ambiguous. The CDR3 runs 17 residues. Germline V lookup: CDR1 LGHNA, CDR2 YSLEER. V lost 1 base, J lost 0 bases, and 13 bases lay in between. DNA of the CDR3: TGCGCCAGCAGCCAAGGGGCGTCGAGCTACTCTGGAAACACCATATATTTT. It codes for CASSQGASSYSGNTIYF.

The chain is built from TRBV2 and TRBJ1-1; D not resolved. Germline CDR1 reads SNHLY; CDR2 reads FYNNEI. V shed 6 bases and J shed 1 base, with 6 bases lying between them. CDR3 length: 12 amino acids. The CDR3 loop is CASSRKNTEAFF. DNA for the CDR3: TGTGCCAGCAGCCGGAAGAACACTGAAGCTTTCTTT.

In this sample, this clone turned up a few times. The V call is TRBV10-3, the J call TRBJ2-5; TRBD2 aligns across 8 bases. The V gene end was trimmed by 0 bases and the J gene end by 4 bases; junction bases not matched to a gene: 13. There are 18 residues in the CDR3. Germline CDR1 is ENHRY and CDR2 is SYGVKD. The CDR3 loop reads CAISESTGLAGLGETQYF. CDR3 bases: TGTGCCATCAGTGAGTCGACTGGCCTAGCGGGCCTCGGAGAGACCCAGTACTTC.

This chain links TRBV2 with TRBJ1-6; possibly TRBD1 for D (6 bases). Germline-derived CDR1 and CDR2 are SNHLY and FYNNEI. The CDR3 loop spans 17 amino acids. V lost 1 base, J lost 0 bases, and 10 bases lay in between. CDR3: CASSEDRVLSYNSPLHF. Written as DNA, the CDR3 is TGTGCCAGCAGTGAAGACAGGGTCCTCTCCTATAATTCACCCCTCCACTTT.

The CDR3 sequence: CASSLYSKKGNEKLFF. The CDR3 coding sequence is TGTGCCAGCAGCTTGTATTCGAAGAAGGGTAATGAAAAACTGTTTTTT. The chain couples TRBV5-8 to TRBJ1-4; D unresolved. The CDR3 is made up of 16 amino acids. Germline V CDR1 and CDR2: SGHTS, YDEGEE. The V gene lost 1 base and the J gene lost 4 bases, with 14 bases spanning the gap.

The chain couples TRBV5-1 to TRBJ1-4; 7 nucleotides match TRBD1. Trimming at V came to 4 bases and at J to 3 bases, leaving 9 bases not matched to a gene. The length of the CDR3 is 16 residues. CDR1 is SGHRS, CDR2 YFSETQ, per germline. The CDR3 nucleotides are TGCGCCAGCAGCCCCGGCCCGGACAGGTCTAATGAAAAACTGTTTTTT. This codes for CASSPGPDRSNEKLFF.

This chain connects TRBV5-4 to TRBJ2-7; no clear D. CDR1 and CDR2 from the germline V gene are SGHNT and YYREEE (reference sequence). CDR3 length equals 12 residues. V shed 3 bases and J shed 0 bases, with 4 bases lying between them. Written as DNA, the CDR3 is TGTGCCAGCAGCTCGAGCTCCTACGAGCAGTACTTC. This codes for CASSSSSYEQYF.

J is TRBJ2-5 and V is TRBV7-6, with D perhaps given as TRBD1 or TRBD2 (5 bases each). This CDR3 has 14 residues. The V gene's germline CDR1 is SGHVS and CDR2 FNYEAQ. The germline V and J ends were trimmed by 3 bases and 2 bases, with 10 bases remaining between them. The CDR3 bases are TGTGCCAGCAGCTTCGGGACGGGACAAGAGACCCAGTACTTC. It translates to CASSFGTGQETQYF.

This chain uses TRBV19 with TRBJ1-1; D remains unclear. V lost 1 base and J 0 bases, leaving 9 bases between the germline ends. The CDR3 extends over 15 amino acids. From germline, CDR1 is LNHDA and CDR2 SQIVND (reference sequence). The CDR3 loop reads CASSIGVSMNTEAFF. Written as DNA, the CDR3 is TGTGCCAGTAGTATAGGAGTCAGTATGAACACTGAAGCTTTCTTT.

This clone was recorded a few times. The V gene is TRBV5-1, the J gene TRBJ1-1; 7 nucleotides match TRBD1. This CDR3 region has 16 residues. V dropped 0 bases and J dropped 1; count of bases not matched to a gene: 6. CDR1 and CDR2 from the germline V gene are SGHRS and YFSETQ. CDR3 DNA sequence: TGCGCCAGCAGCTTGGCGGGACAGAATGGGAACACTGAAGCTTTCTTT. It translates to CASSLAGQNGNTEAFF.

The sample holds one count of this clone. The genes are TRBV11-3 and TRBJ2-1; 7 bases agree with TRBD2. With V trimmed by 5 bases and J by 5 bases, 12 bases remained unmatched. Germline CDR1 reads SGHNT; CDR2 reads YENEEA. The CDR3 length is 16 residues. The CDR3 region is CASSPTSQVPNNEQFF. In DNA form, the CDR3 reads TGTGCCAGCAGCCCGACTAGCCAAGTCCCCAACAATGAGCAGTTCTTC.

V is TRBV13 and J is TRBJ2-2; no clear D gene. Trimming took off 0 bases at V and 6 bases at J, with 8 bases between the two ends. This CDR3 has 14 amino acids. In germline, CDR1 is PRHDT, CDR2 FYEKMQ (reference sequence). DNA of the CDR3: TGTGCCAGCAGCTTAGGCGCCCCCCCCGGGGAGCTGTTTTTT. Amino acid sequence: CASSLGAPPGELFF.

This clone appeared once. V usage is TRBV5-6 and J usage is TRBJ2-5, with 10 bases that match TRBD1. Judging by the DNA end, TRBJ2-7 fits better; the J call may be wrong. Germline V gene lookup returns CDR1 SGHDT and CDR2 YYEEEE. There are 16 residues in the CDR3. DNA of the CDR3: TGTGCCAGCAGCTTCCTGAGGACAGGGGGGTCCTACGAGCAGTACTTC. It specifies CASSFLRTGGSYEQYF.

This clone was recorded a few times. The V and J genes are TRBV2 and TRBJ1-5; TRBD1 is a possible D gene (6 bases). The CDR3 covers 14 residues. Trimming took off 2 bases at V and 7 bases at J, with 12 bases between the two ends. Looked up from germline, CDR1 is SNHLY and CDR2 is FYNNEI. CDR3 protein: CASSESTGRQPQHF. CDR3 coding DNA: TGTGCCAGCAGTGAATCTACAGGGCGGCAGCCCCAGCATTTT.

This chain links TRBV5-5 with TRBJ2-3, with TRBD1 matching 8 bases. With V trimmed by 1 base and J by 5 bases, 9 bases remained unmatched. CDR3 length: 16 residues. Germline V gene data show CDR1 as SGHKS and CDR2 as YYEKEE (reference sequence). CDR3 amino acids: CASSLRQGAGGDTQYF. The CDR3 DNA is TGTGCCAGCAGCTTGAGGCAGGGGGCCGGGGGAGATACGCAGTATTTT.

The J gene is TRBJ2-3, the V gene TRBV7-6; the D is unclear. Trimming shortened V by 5 bases and J by 3 bases, and 6 bases separated the two germline ends. Germline CDR1 reads SGHVS; CDR2 reads FNYEAQ. The CDR3 extends over 12 amino acids. CDR3 nucleotides: TGTGCCAGCAGCACGGGTACAGATACGCAGTATTTT. Residues: CASSTGTDTQYF.

The rearrangement uses TRBV7-6 and TRBJ2-2; 7 nucleotides line up with TRBD2. Germline loops: CDR1 SGHVS, CDR2 FNYEAQ. J lost 4 bases, V lost 6 bases, and 8 bases had no gene match. CDR3 length equals 15 residues. CDR3 in amino acids: CASSFTSVGTGELFF. Written as DNA, the CDR3 is TGTGCCAGCAGTTTTACTAGCGTCGGCACCGGGGAGCTGTTTTTT.

V is TRBV18 and J is TRBJ2-2, with D unclear. CDR3 length: 16 residues. Germline V gives CDR1 KGHSH, CDR2 LQKENI. The germline V and J ends were trimmed by 1 base and 1 base, with 10 bases remaining between them. The CDR3: CASSPRLALNTGELFF. DNA for the CDR3: TGTGCCAGCTCACCACGCCTGGCCTTGAACACCGGGGAGCTGTTTTTT.

The CDR3 sequence is CASSSLYGRNTGQYV. In nucleotides, the CDR3 is TGTGCCAGCAGTTCATTATACGGGAGGAACACCGGGCAGTACGTC. The chain recombines TRBV28 with TRBJ2-7, with 7 bases aligning to TRBD2. V was pared by 4 bases and J by 9 bases, with 15 bases of the junction left unmatched. The CDR3 runs to 15 residues. Germline-derived CDR1 and CDR2 are MDHEN and SYDVKM.

V and J are TRBV6-1 and TRBJ2-6, with D unclear. Germline CDR1 and CDR2: MNHNS and SASEGT. The CDR3 is 15 residues long. V shed 7 bases and J shed 0 bases, with 10 bases lying between them. DNA for the CDR3: TGTGCCAGCAACGGCGGACCCTCTGGGGCCAACGTCCTGACTTTC. As protein: CASNGGPSGANVLTF.

The chain carries TRBV6-1 and TRBJ2-2, with D perhaps assigned TRBD1 or TRBD2 (5 bases each). CDR3 length: 15 amino acids. The germline gives CDR1 MNHNS, CDR2 SASEGT. Deletions cut 10 bases from V and 3 bases from J, with 18 bases between. The CDR3 DNA reads TGTGCCACCGACATCCGGGACGGCTACACCGGGGAGCTGTTTTTT. This encodes CATDIRDGYTGELFF.

V usage is TRBV9 and J usage is TRBJ2-1; 10 bases are shared with TRBD1. The CDR3 is 16 residues long. V lost 3 bases to trimming and J lost 2 bases; unmatched junction nucleotides: 5. In germline, CDR1 is SGDLS, CDR2 YYNGEE. Here the CDR3 DNA reads TGTGCCAGCAGCGCTACCGGGACAGGGGCCTACAATGAGCAGTTCTTC. Translation gives CASSATGTGAYNEQFF.

The chain couples TRBV7-9 to TRBJ2-7; D could derive from TRBD1 or TRBD2 (5 bases each). Germline CDR1 and CDR2: SEHNR and FQNEAQ (reference sequence). The CDR3 contains 13 residues. The V end was cut by 6 bases, the J end by 4 bases, with 13 bases between. The CDR3 reads CASSSMRGYEQYF. The CDR3 nucleotides are TGTGCCAGCAGTTCAATGAGGGGATACGAGCAGTACTTC.

The chain has TRBV27 and TRBJ2-2; TRBD2 might be the D (5 bases). Germline CDR1 MNHEY, CDR2 SMNVEV (reference sequence). The CDR3 is 17 amino acids. V lost 1 base and J lost 0, with 12 bases in between. The CDR3 protein is CASSLFGDTPNTGELFF. In DNA, the CDR3 is TGTGCCAGCAGTTTATTCGGGGATACTCCGAACACCGGGGAGCTGTTTTTT.

V gene TRBV15 combines with J gene TRBJ1-5, with D perhaps matching TRBD1 (6 bases). The CDR3 consists of 14 residues. Trimming removed 3 bases at V and 4 bases at J, with 10 bases between. Germline assignment: CDR1 LNHNV and CDR2 YYDKDF (reference sequence). CDR3 in amino acids: CATSSRGGNQPQHF. The CDR3 nucleotides are TGTGCCACCAGCAGCAGGGGTGGAAATCAGCCCCAGCATTTT.